A selection of T cell receptor beta chains follows, all from one sample in a study of circulating and synovial CD4+ cells in juvenile arthritis. Sequencing was performed with immunoSEQ multiplex PCR; in TCRdb, only in-frame clones are kept and a portion is missing. Among about 34,000 clones listed, around 95% were seen once. The sample comprised CD4+ T cells from blood. These receptor sequences come from a human donor with juvenile idiopathic arthritis. The CDR3 runs from the conserved cysteine through the conserved F or W.

j_call,v_call,cdr3_aa
TRBJ2-3,TRBV9,CASSVGLAGGTDTQYF
TRBJ2-1,TRBV4-1,CASSQGTSPHNEQFF
TRBJ1-3,TRBV7-9,CASSFAGFSGNTIYF
TRBJ2-7,TRBV6-5,CASSYSRGSYEQYF
TRBJ2-7,TRBV5-5,CASSFTQGYGGPYEQYF
TRBJ2-3,TRBV19,CGAGTGRTDTQYF
TRBJ2-7,TRBV28,CASSLGHLPSGRYEQYF
TRBJ1-5,TRBV7-2,CASSPTGGWQPQHF
TRBJ2-5,TRBV11-3,CASSSGGDQETQYF
TRBJ1-1,TRBV7-2,CASSISDTEAFF
TRBJ2-5,TRBV7-8,CASSYDRGQYF
TRBJ1-2,TRBV7-2,CASSLEWQGALGYTF
TRBJ1-2,TRBV5-6,CASSLGAAYYGYTF
TRBJ2-7,TRBV28,CASSLGTAKEQYF
TRBJ2-7,TRBV5-1,CASSLGGQGPYEQYF
TRBJ1-1,TRBV18,CASSSQPEAAVEAFF